These 18 T cell receptor beta chains came from one sample sequenced in a study of T cell responses to AZD1222 COVID-19 vaccine. Only in-frame clones appear in the TCRdb table, and some are missing; sequencing was by immunoSEQ multiplex PCR. The data contain hundreds of thousands of clones, 85% to 95% of them singletons. The specimen comprised peripheral blood, sampled on day 0 of MenACWY control vaccination. The receptors shown here come from an adult in good health.

This clone was seen more than once but under ten times. This chain joins TRBV2 and TRBJ1-6; D remains unclear. Trimming removed 0 bases from V and 9 bases from J, with 15 bases in between. Looked up from germline, CDR1 is SNHLY and CDR2 is FYNNEI. The CDR3 length is 16 residues. In DNA, the CDR3 is TGTGCCAGCAGTGAAGCCTCGTCCGCCGGTGGTTCACCCCTCCACTTT. Protein sequence: CASSEASSAGGSPLHF.

This clone was seen a single time. The gene calls are TRBV27 and TRBJ1-1; D remains ambiguous. Trimming pared 4 bases from V and 8 bases from J, leaving 14 bases between. The germline gives CDR1 MNHEY, CDR2 SMNVEV (reference sequence). The CDR3 is 13 amino acids. CDR3 amino acids: CASSSTGLGEAFF. In nucleotides, the CDR3 is TGTGCCAGCAGTTCAACGGGGTTGGGGGAAGCTTTCTTT.

J is TRBJ1-3 and V is TRBV30, with a possible D match to TRBD1 (6 bases). Germline values: CDR1 GTSNPN, CDR2 SVGIG (reference sequence). The CDR3 runs to 12 residues. The V end lost 5 bases, the J end lost 4 bases, and 9 bases lay between the germline ends. The CDR3 DNA reads TGTGCCTGGCAGGGGCAAGGAAACACCATATATTTT. It is translated as CAWQGQGNTIYF.

The chain is built from TRBV5-4 and TRBJ1-1; possibly TRBD1 for D (6 bases). CDR3 length equals 15 residues. Trimming removed 3 bases from V and 0 bases from J, with 12 bases in between. The germline V gene encodes CDR1 SGHNT and CDR2 YYREEE (reference sequence). The CDR3 region is CASSSRTEMNTEAFF. The CDR3 DNA sequence: TGTGCCAGCAGCTCTCGGACAGAGATGAACACTGAAGCTTTCTTT.

The chain combines TRBV10-3 with TRBJ2-7; 9 nucleotides agree with TRBD1. The CDR3 has 12 amino acids. Germline assignment: CDR1 ENHRY and CDR2 SYGVKD. With V trimmed by 6 bases and J by 5 bases, 2 bases remained unmatched. The CDR3 sequence is CAIRDRGHEQYF. CDR3 nucleotide sequence: TGTGCCATCAGGGACAGGGGCCACGAGCAGTACTTC.

The V call is TRBV19, the J call TRBJ2-4; TRBD1 matches at 12 bases. The CDR3 is made up of 16 amino acids. V gave up 8 bases and J gave up 3 bases; unmatched junction bases: 8. Germline V gene data show CDR1 as LNHDA and CDR2 as SQIVND (reference sequence). The CDR3 sequence: CASSGQGARFKNIQYF. The CDR3, as DNA: TGTGCCAGTTCGGGACAGGGGGCGCGGTTCAAAAACATTCAGTACTTC. The variable domain in full, with the rest retrieved from reference TRBV19 and TRBJ2-4, is DGGITQSPKYLFRKEGQNVTLSCEQNLNHDAMYWYRQDPGQGLRLIYYSQIVNDFQKGDIAEGYSVSREKKESFPLTVTSAQKNPTAFYLCASSGQGARFKNIQYFGAGTRLSVL.

V usage is TRBV2 and J usage is TRBJ1-6, with D perhaps matching TRBD1 (6 bases). From germline, CDR1 is SNHLY and CDR2 FYNNEI. V lost 5 bases and J 9 bases, leaving 14 bases between the germline ends. This CDR3 region has 14 residues. CDR3: CASSNSGEGSPLHF. CDR3 DNA sequence: TGTGCCAGCAGTAATTCAGGGGAAGGTTCACCCCTCCACTTT.

This chain connects TRBV29-1 to TRBJ1-2; D is undetermined. Between the trimmed V and J ends, which lost 6 bases and 0 bases, there was a span of 8 bases. The CDR3 is 12 amino acids. Germline loops: CDR1 SQVTM, CDR2 ANQGSEA. CDR3 bases: TGCAGCGTAGTTCAGACTAACTATGGCTACACCTTC. It translates to CSVVQTNYGYTF.

V and J are TRBV19 and TRBJ1-6, with D perhaps matching TRBD1 (6 bases). Trimming pared 7 bases from V and 14 bases from J, leaving 18 bases between. There are 13 residues in the CDR3. The germline gives CDR1 LNHDA, CDR2 SQIVND (reference sequence). This chain's CDR3 is CASNTGTFGTLHF. In nucleotides, the CDR3 is TGTGCCAGTAATACCGGGACATTTGGGACCCTCCACTTT.

The chain links TRBV11-2 to TRBJ1-3; TRBD1 is a possible D gene (6 bases). The CDR3 extends over 16 amino acids. With 5 bases removed from V and 0 bases from J, the gap between germline ends came to 14 bases. CDR1 SGHAT and CDR2 FQNNGV come from the germline V gene. The CDR3 coding sequence is TGTGCCAGCAGCCGCTTACAGGGATCCTCTGGAAACACCATATATTTT. It is translated as CASSRLQGSSGNTIYF.

This chain uses TRBV6-2 or TRBV6-3 with TRBJ1-6, with TRBD1 matching 9 bases. The ends lost 5 bases at V and 9 bases at J; junction bases unmatched: 5. Germline V CDR1 and CDR2: MNHEY, SVGEGT. The CDR3 runs to 14 residues. DNA of the CDR3: TGTGCCAGCAGTCTCACAGGGGGCCCTTCACCCCTCCACTTT. Its protein product is CASSLTGGPSPLHF.

V is TRBV7-3 and J is TRBJ1-1; D unresolved. CDR3 length equals 14 residues. Looked up from germline, CDR1 is SGHTA and CDR2 is FQGTGA. The ends were cut back, 2 bases at V and 2 bases at J, with 9 bases in the middle. The CDR3 DNA reads TGTGCCAGCAGCTTAGACTACCGTAACACTGAAGCTTTCTTT. It translates to CASSLDYRNTEAFF.

The rearrangement joins TRBV5-1 to TRBJ2-1, with 9 bases that match TRBD2. Per the germline V gene, CDR1 is SGHRS and CDR2 is YFSETQ. The CDR3 has 16 residues. V lost 4 bases and J lost 1; bases outside the gene matches: 6. CDR3 bases: TGCGCCAGCAGCAACGTAGCGGGGGCTTCCTACAATGAGCAGTTCTTC. This translates into CASSNVAGASYNEQFF.

This clone appeared a single time. This chain connects TRBV27 to TRBJ1-2; a possible D gene is TRBD1 (5 bases). The germline V gene encodes CDR1 MNHEY and CDR2 SMNVEV (reference sequence). V lost 6 bases to trimming and J lost 4 bases, with 15 bases between them. This CDR3 region has 14 residues. CDR3 residues: CASSSWGNPYGYTF. CDR3 sequence (DNA): TGTGCCAGCAGCTCGTGGGGGAACCCCTATGGCTACACCTTC.

The V call is TRBV5-5, the J call TRBJ1-1; 9 nucleotides match TRBD1. Germline loops: CDR1 SGHKS, CDR2 YYEKEE (reference sequence). The CDR3 is 15 residues long. V lost 3 bases, J lost 6 bases, and 9 bases stayed unmatched. CDR3 sequence: CASSWGLGQGAEAFF. DNA for the CDR3: TGTGCCAGCAGCTGGGGCTTGGGACAGGGCGCTGAAGCTTTCTTT. Together with reference TRBV5-5 and TRBJ1-1, the CDR3 gives the full variable domain: DAGVTQSPTHLIKTRGQQVTLRCSPISGHKSVSWYQQVLGQGPQFIFQYYEKEERGRGNFPDRFSARQFPNYSSELNVNALLLGDSALYLCASSWGLGQGAEAFFGQGTRLTVV.

The gene calls are TRBV5-1 and TRBJ2-1, with 9 nucleotides matching TRBD1. This CDR3 is 14 amino acids long. CDR1 is SGHRS, CDR2 YFSETQ, per germline. V shed 6 bases, J shed 7 bases, and the junction held 8 bases outside the gene matches. The CDR3 nucleotides are TGCGCCAGCAACTCGGACAGGGGCGGGAATGAGCAGTTCTTC. Translating gives CASNSDRGGNEQFF.

The CDR3 sequence: CASRRGATGGRTEAFF. The DNA for the CDR3 is TGTGCCAGCAGGAGAGGGGCGACAGGGGGCAGGACTGAAGCTTTCTTT. The genes are TRBV28 and TRBJ1-1, with 10 bases aligning to TRBD1. The trim removed 6 bases at V and 5 bases at J, leaving 12 bases unmatched. Germline V gene sequence: CDR1 MDHEN, CDR2 SYDVKM. The CDR3 contains 16 residues.

The chain combines TRBV19 with TRBJ1-6; D gene uncertain. Trimming shortened V by 4 bases and J by 6 bases, and 10 bases separated the two germline ends. The CDR3 is 14 amino acids. Germline-derived CDR1 and CDR2 are LNHDA and SQIVND (reference sequence). The CDR3 DNA reads as TGTGCCAGTAGTAGGGCAGGTACTAATTCACCCCTCCACTTT. Its protein product is CASSRAGTNSPLHF.